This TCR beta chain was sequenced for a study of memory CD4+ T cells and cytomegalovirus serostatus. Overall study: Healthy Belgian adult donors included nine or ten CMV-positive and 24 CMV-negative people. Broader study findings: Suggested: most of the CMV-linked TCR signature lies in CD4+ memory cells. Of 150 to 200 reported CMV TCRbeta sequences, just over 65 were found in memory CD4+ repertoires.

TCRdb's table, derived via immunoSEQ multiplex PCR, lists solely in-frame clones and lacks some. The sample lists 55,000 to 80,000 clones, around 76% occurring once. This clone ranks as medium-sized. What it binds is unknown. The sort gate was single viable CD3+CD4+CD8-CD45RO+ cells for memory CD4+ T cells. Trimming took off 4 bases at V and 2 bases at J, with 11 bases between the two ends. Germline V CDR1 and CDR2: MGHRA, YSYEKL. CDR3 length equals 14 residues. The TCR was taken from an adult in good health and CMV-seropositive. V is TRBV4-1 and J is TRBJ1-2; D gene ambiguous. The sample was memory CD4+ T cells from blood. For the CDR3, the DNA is TGCGCCAGCAGCCGACCAGAGTCAAACTATGGCTACACCTTC. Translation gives CASSRPESNYGYTF.